A single sample gave rise to the 22 T cell receptor beta chains below, sequenced in a study of T cell responses to AZD1222 COVID-19 vaccine. The data were produced by immunoSEQ multiplex PCR, yet TCRdb's version contains in-frame clones alone and is incomplete. This table holds 130,000 to 150,000 clones, around nine tenths found once. The input for sequencing was peripheral blood, taken on day 0 of AZD1222 vaccination. The receptors were sampled from an adult in good health.

The rearrangement links TRBV10-3 to TRBJ1-1, with TRBD1 matching 8 bases. The CDR3 loop spans 13 amino acids. Germline lookup yields CDR1 ENHRY and CDR2 SYGVKD. The CDR3: CAHRGQENTEAFF. The CDR3 DNA reads as TGTGCTCACAGGGGACAGGAGAACACTGAAGCTTTCTTT.

The V gene is TRBV28, the J gene TRBJ2-7; a weak D match, TRBD1 (8 bases). CDR1 is MDHEN and CDR2 is SYDVKM in the germline V gene. The CDR3 consists of 13 residues. Deletions cut 6 bases from V and 5 bases from J, with 14 bases between. The CDR3 DNA reads TGTGCCAGCAGCCAACAGGGGGGGGACGAGCAGTACTTC. Protein product: CASSQQGGDEQYF. The entire variable domain, with the rest obtained from reference TRBV28 and TRBJ2-7, is as follows: DVKVTQSSRYLVKRTGEKVFLECVQDMDHENMFWYRQDPGLGLRLIYFSYDVKMKEKGDIPEGYSVSREKKERFSLILESASTNQTSMYLCASSQQGGDEQYFGPGTRLTVT.

V usage is TRBV6-2 or TRBV6-3 and J usage is TRBJ2-3; no clear D. V lost 3 bases and J 4 bases, leaving 17 bases between the germline ends. The CDR3 has 16 residues. Per the germline V gene, CDR1 is MNHEY and CDR2 is SVGEGT. CDR3 loop: CASSYLMGPNADTQYF. In DNA form, the CDR3 reads TGTGCCAGCAGTTATTTGATGGGCCCCAACGCAGATACGCAGTATTTT.

This rearrangement joins TRBV6-1 to TRBJ1-5; a possible D gene is TRBD1 (5 bases). The germline V gene encodes CDR1 MNHNS and CDR2 SASEGT. V shed 1 base and J shed 7 bases, with 14 bases lying between them. CDR3 size: 15 residues. This CDR3 reads CASSEGGNPRQPQHF. The CDR3 DNA sequence: TGTGCCAGCAGTGAAGGGGGCAACCCCAGACAGCCCCAGCATTTT.

This sequence joins TRBV4-2 and TRBJ1-5; D is possibly TRBD1 (5 bases). The V gene's germline CDR1 is LGHNA and CDR2 YNFKEQ. This CDR3 has 13 amino acids. V was cut by 4 bases and J by 9 bases, with 13 bases left in between. The CDR3 protein is CASSPAGGGPQHF. CDR3 sequence (DNA): TGTGCCAGCAGCCCAGCGGGCGGGGGGCCCCAGCATTTT.

This clone was detected once. The CDR3 coding sequence is TGTGCCAGCAGTTATCGGACAGCTAATTCACCCCTCCACTTT. Its translation is CASSYRTANSPLHF. V is TRBV2 and J is TRBJ1-6, with D possibly being TRBD1 (6 bases). Germline V gene sequence: CDR1 SNHLY, CDR2 FYNNEI. The V and J ends lost 5 bases and 6 bases respectively, with 11 bases between them. This CDR3 region has 14 residues.

This clone appeared a few times. The gene calls are TRBV6-1 and TRBJ2-1; 11 nucleotides align to TRBD2. This CDR3 contains 18 residues. Per germline, CDR1 MNHNS and CDR2 SASEGT. J was trimmed by 0 bases and V by 2 bases; bases with no gene match: 6. The DNA for the CDR3 is TGTGCCAGCAGTGAAAGAAGACTAGCGGGAAGCTCCTACAATGAGCAGTTCTTC. Translation: CASSERRLAGSSYNEQFF.

The chain couples TRBV27 to TRBJ2-5; no definite D call. CDR1 and CDR2 (germline): MNHEY, SMNVEV (reference sequence). V shed 8 bases and J shed 4 bases, with 11 bases lying between them. CDR3 length: 12 amino acids. The CDR3, as DNA: TGTGCCAGCCGAGGAAGAGGAGAGACCCAGTACTTC. It is translated as CASRGRGETQYF.

This clone was picked up one time. V is TRBV7-8 and J is TRBJ1-1; 7 positions agree with TRBD1. The germline CDR1 and CDR2 sequences are SGHVS and FQNEAQ. V lost 3 bases to trimming and J lost 1 base; unmatched junction nucleotides: 5. The CDR3 has 15 residues. The CDR3 DNA reads TGTGCCAGCAGCTTGAACAGGGGATCGAACACTGAAGCTTTCTTT. Its translation: CASSLNRGSNTEAFF.

The rearrangement links TRBV5-1 to TRBJ2-5; possibly TRBD2 for D (5 bases). CDR1 is SGHRS and CDR2 is YFSETQ in the germline V gene. The CDR3 covers 15 residues. V was shortened by 3 bases and J by 0 bases, with 12 bases between the two germline ends. CDR3 in DNA: TGCGCCAGCAGCTCCGGGGTGGGGTACCAAGAGACCCAGTACTTC. This codes for CASSSGVGYQETQYF.

The chain combines TRBV27 with TRBJ1-4, with 9 positions matching TRBD1. Germline V lookup: CDR1 MNHEY, CDR2 SMNVEV (reference sequence). The CDR3 covers 17 residues. J gave up 3 bases and V 6 bases, and 11 bases lay outside the gene matches. This CDR3 is CASSRPTGQGANEKLFF. CDR3 nucleotide sequence: TGTGCCAGCAGCCGGCCGACGGGACAGGGCGCTAATGAAAAACTGTTTTTT.

V is TRBV4-3 and J is TRBJ2-6; perhaps D is TRBD1 or TRBD2 (5 bases each). This CDR3 is built from 16 residues. CDR1 is LGHNA and CDR2 is YSLEER in the germline V gene. The V end lost 0 bases, the J end lost 4 bases, and 10 bases lay between the germline ends. This CDR3 reads CASSQDDGAGANVLTF. In DNA form, the CDR3 reads TGCGCCAGCAGCCAAGACGACGGGGCCGGGGCCAACGTCCTGACTTTC.

CDR3 DNA sequence: TGCGCCAGCAGCTTAGGAGTAGCGGGGGGCCAGGAGACCCAGTACTTC. It translates to CASSLGVAGGQETQYF. The chain uses TRBV5-1 and TRBJ2-5, with 10 bases aligning to TRBD2. The germline V gene encodes CDR1 SGHRS and CDR2 YFSETQ. Trimming removed 2 bases from V and 5 bases from J; junction bases left unmatched: 9. This CDR3 has 16 residues.

The genes are TRBV4-3 and TRBJ2-6; D call uncertain. Per germline, CDR1 LGHNA and CDR2 YSLEER. CDR3 length: 20 amino acids. V was cut by 0 bases and J by 0 bases, with 18 bases left in between. The CDR3: CASSQDIIQQLNSGANVLTF. Here the CDR3 DNA reads TGCGCCAGCAGCCAAGATATTATCCAGCAGCTGAACTCTGGGGCCAACGTCCTGACTTTC.

The J gene is TRBJ1-1, the V gene TRBV7-9, with D possibly matching TRBD1 (5 bases). Looked up from germline, CDR1 is SEHNR and CDR2 is FQNEAQ (reference sequence). Between the trimmed V and J ends, which lost 1 base and 5 bases, there was a span of 20 bases. The CDR3 covers 17 residues. Written as DNA, the CDR3 is TGTGCCAGCAGCTTAGGCTCAGGTTTCGGGACGGAGACTGAAGCTTTCTTT. Amino acid sequence: CASSLGSGFGTETEAFF.

The rearrangement joins TRBV7-6 to TRBJ2-7; 8 positions match TRBD1. V lost 2 bases, J lost 4 bases, and 7 bases stayed unmatched. The CDR3 extends over 15 amino acids. Germline CDR1 and CDR2: SGHVS and FNYEAQ. Here the CDR3 DNA reads TGTGCCAGCAGCTTATTATCCGACAGGGGTTACGAGCAGTACTTC. This encodes CASSLLSDRGYEQYF.

The V and J genes are TRBV4-1 and TRBJ2-7, with 8 bases that match TRBD1. The trim removed 5 bases at V and 4 bases at J, leaving 4 bases unmatched. There are 13 residues in the CDR3. Germline values: CDR1 MGHRA, CDR2 YSYEKL. The CDR3 nucleotides read TGCGCCAGCAGCAAAGGACAGGGATACGAGCAGTACTTC. This codes for CASSKGQGYEQYF.

This chain links TRBV24-1 with TRBJ1-3; no firm D call. Germline CDR1 reads KGHDR; CDR2 reads SFDVKD. The V end lost 3 bases, the J end lost 6 bases, and 8 bases lay between the germline ends. This CDR3 is built from 13 residues. The CDR3 protein is CATSDAGENTIYF. As DNA, the CDR3 is TGTGCCACCAGTGATGCGGGAGAAAACACCATATATTTT.

V is TRBV29-1 and J is TRBJ2-1; D may be TRBD2 (6 bases). The CDR3 consists of 15 residues. Germline V gene data show CDR1 as SQVTM and CDR2 as ANQGSEA. Trimming stripped 6 bases from V and 4 bases from J, with 19 bases between. CDR3 DNA: TGCAGCGTCCCCCGGGGGAGTAGCGGATACAATGAGCAGTTCTTC. This encodes CSVPRGSSGYNEQFF.

The chain uses TRBV6-5 and TRBJ1-2; no clear D. CDR3 length: 13 amino acids. Trimming removed 6 bases at V and 3 bases at J, with 11 bases between. The germline gives CDR1 MNHEY, CDR2 SVGAGI. CDR3 nucleotide sequence: TGTGCCAGCAGCCCACGGGAGGACTATGGCTACACCTTC. Translation gives CASSPREDYGYTF.

The genes are TRBV7-3 and TRBJ1-5, with D unclear. There are 15 residues in the CDR3. Germline V gene data show CDR1 as SGHTA and CDR2 as FQGTGA. Deletions cut 2 bases from V and 9 bases from J, with 17 bases between. The CDR3 is CASSLRGKSRRPQHF. The CDR3 region has the DNA TGTGCCAGCAGCTTACGAGGGAAATCAAGGCGGCCCCAGCATTTT.

This rearrangement joins TRBV6-5 to TRBJ2-1; D gene uncertain. Germline-derived CDR1 and CDR2 are MNHEY and SVGAGI. Trimming shortened V by 6 bases and J by 7 bases, and 13 bases separated the two germline ends. The CDR3 runs 13 residues. The CDR3 sequence is CASSTILGNEQFF. The CDR3 nucleotides read TGTGCCAGCAGCACTATATTAGGGAATGAGCAGTTCTTC.